Here is one TCR beta chain with its context. RNA transcripts were the template for amplifying TCR beta CDR3 regions. TCR CDR3 underwent first-round RT-PCR with the HTBI primer set. TCRdb re-called the multiplex PCR reads through MiXCR, storing one row per CDR3 protein. The sample lists 650,000 to 850,000 distinct CDR3 sequences, under 20% occurring once. The source of the sample is a study of T cells in Graves' hyperthyroidism and ophthalmopathy. The clonotype originates from a woman aged 45 to 65 with Graves' hyperthyroidism that later progressed to Graves' ophthalmopathy. Sequencing was carried out using blood.

CDR3 residues: CASKASGEGDTQYF. CDR3 nucleotides: TGTGCCAGCAAAGCTAGCGGGGAGGGAGATACGCAGTATTTT. The V gene is TRBV6-2 or TRBV6-3, the J gene TRBJ2-3; 9 bases align to TRBD2. The V segment lost 7 bases and the J segment 5 bases; nucleotides outside the gene matches: 7. CDR3 length equals 14 residues. Germline V CDR1 and CDR2: MNHEY, SVGEGT.